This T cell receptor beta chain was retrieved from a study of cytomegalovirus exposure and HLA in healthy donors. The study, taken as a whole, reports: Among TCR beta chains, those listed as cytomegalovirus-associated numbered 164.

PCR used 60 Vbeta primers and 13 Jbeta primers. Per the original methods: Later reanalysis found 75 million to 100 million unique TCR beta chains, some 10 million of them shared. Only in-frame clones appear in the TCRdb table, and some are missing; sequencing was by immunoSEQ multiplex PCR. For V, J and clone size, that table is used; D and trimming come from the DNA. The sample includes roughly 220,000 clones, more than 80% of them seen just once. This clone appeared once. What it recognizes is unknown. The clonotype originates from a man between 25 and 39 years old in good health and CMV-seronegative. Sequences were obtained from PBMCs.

The CDR3, as DNA: TGTGCCAGCAGCCAAGACTTGGCGGGCTCGACAGATACGCAGTATTTT. Its protein product is CASSQDLAGSTDTQYF. The rearrangement uses TRBV4-2 and TRBJ2-3, with a tentative D call TRBD2 (5 bases). CDR3 length: 16 residues. V was clipped by 0 bases and J by 3 bases, with 13 bases between them. Germline CDR1 is LGHNA and CDR2 is YNFKEQ.